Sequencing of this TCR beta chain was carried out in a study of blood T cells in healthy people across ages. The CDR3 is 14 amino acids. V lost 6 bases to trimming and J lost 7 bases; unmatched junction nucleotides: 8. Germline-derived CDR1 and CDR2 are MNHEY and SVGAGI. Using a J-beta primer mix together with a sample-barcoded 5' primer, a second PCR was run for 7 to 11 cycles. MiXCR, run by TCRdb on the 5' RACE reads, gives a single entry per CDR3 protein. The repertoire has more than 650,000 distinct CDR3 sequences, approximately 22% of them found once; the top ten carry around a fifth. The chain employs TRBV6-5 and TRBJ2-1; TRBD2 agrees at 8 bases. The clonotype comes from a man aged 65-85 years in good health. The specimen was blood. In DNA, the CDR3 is TGTGCCAGCAGCCTAGCGGGCGCGAGAAATGAGCAGTTCTTC. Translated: CASSLAGARNEQFF.